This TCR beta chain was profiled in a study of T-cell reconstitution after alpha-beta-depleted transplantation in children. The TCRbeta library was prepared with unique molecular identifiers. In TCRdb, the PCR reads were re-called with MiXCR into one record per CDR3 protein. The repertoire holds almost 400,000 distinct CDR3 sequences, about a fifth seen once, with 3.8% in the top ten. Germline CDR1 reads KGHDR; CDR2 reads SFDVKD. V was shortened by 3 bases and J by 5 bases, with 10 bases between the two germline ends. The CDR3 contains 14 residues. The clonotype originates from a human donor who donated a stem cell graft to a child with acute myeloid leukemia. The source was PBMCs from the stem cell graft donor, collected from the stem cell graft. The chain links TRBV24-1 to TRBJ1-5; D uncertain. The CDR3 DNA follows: TGTGCCACCAGTGATCCAACAAGTGATCAGCCCCAGCATTTT. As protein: CATSDPTSDQPQHF.